This TCR beta chain was sequenced in a study of naive and memory T cell subsets. Regarding the study as a whole: In CD4 and CD8 cells, diversity dropped from naive through EMRA. Clonotypes are single alpha or beta chains, not paired receptors. A few larger clonotypes appeared in naive repertoires, especially CD8, possibly memory cells re-expressing CD45RA. RNA-based TCR counts may shift with T cell activation and differentiation.

The CDR3 extends over 19 amino acids. The germline V gene encodes CDR1 SEHNR and CDR2 FQNEAQ (reference sequence). The J segment lost 2 bases and the V segment lost 5 bases, leaving 11 bases of the junction unmatched. For this clonotype: Its matching antigen is unknown.

An equimolar mix of two oligonucleotides served as the beta constant-region primer for TRBC1 and TRBC2. Ligated cDNA was amplified by four rounds of PCR with nested alpha and beta constant-region primers and SP2. Ligation attached a single-stranded oligonucleotide with a 12-nucleotide UMI and the SP2 primer to the cDNA 3' end. Each CDR3 protein gets one entry after TCRdb re-called the UMI-ligation and nested PCR reads with MiXCR. Of over 100,000 distinct CDR3 sequences in the sample, about 14% are singletons; the top ten hold around 3%. The clonotype was recovered from a human donor in good health. The gene calls are TRBV7-9 and TRBJ2-3; 15 bases align to TRBD2. The sequenced material came from naive CD8+ T cells from blood. The CDR3 nucleotides read TGTGCCAGCAGCCCCCACTGGACTAGCGGGGGGGCTTACACAGATACGCAGTATTTT. This gives the protein CASSPHWTSGGAYTDTQYF. Full variable domain (outside the CDR3, taken from reference TRBV7-9 and TRBJ2-3): DTGVSQNPRHKITKRGQNVTFRCDPISEHNRLYWYRQTLGQGPEFLTYFQNEAQLEKSRLLSDRFSAERPKGSFSTLEIQRTEQGDSAMYLCASSPHWTSGGAYTDTQYFGPGTRLTVL.